These 24 T cell receptor beta chains were all obtained from the same sample, sequenced in a study of T cell responses to AZD1222 COVID-19 vaccine. Method: immunoSEQ multiplex PCR; TCRdb's copy keeps in-frame clones and lacks some. The sample shows under 200,000 clones, roughly nine tenths of them seen only once. Sequencing was performed on peripheral blood, taken 28 days after the second dose of the MenACWY control vaccine. These receptors were obtained from an adult who received the MenACWY meningococcal vaccine as a control.

The chain recombines TRBV11-3 with TRBJ1-1; D remains unclear. Germline CDR1 reads SGHNT; CDR2 reads YENEEA. CDR3 size: 13 residues. The V end was cut by 5 bases, the J end by 4 bases, with 11 bases between. The CDR3 loop is CASSLNRVTEAFF. Here the CDR3 DNA reads TGTGCCAGCAGCCTAAATAGGGTCACTGAAGCTTTCTTT.

Worth noting for this clone: This sample also contains other DNA sequences that code for the same CDR3. The chain uses TRBV7-3 and TRBJ2-1, with D possibly TRBD2 on 5 matching bases. The CDR3 is 15 amino acids. The V gene's germline CDR1 is SGHTA and CDR2 FQGTGA. V shed 5 bases and J shed 0 bases, with 11 bases lying between them. The CDR3 region has the DNA TGTGCCAGCAGCCCCGGGGTTAGCTCCTACAATGAGCAGTTCTTC. Translated, it gives CASSPGVSSYNEQFF.

The V gene is TRBV4-1, the J gene TRBJ2-1; TRBD1 matches at 7 bases. This CDR3 is 16 amino acids long. Germline CDR1 and CDR2: MGHRA and YSYEKL. The V gene end was trimmed by 5 bases and the J gene end by 5 bases; junction bases not matched to a gene: 12. CDR3 loop: CASSKGGVIAHNEQFF. The CDR3 DNA follows: TGCGCCAGCAGCAAAGGGGGCGTTATAGCCCACAATGAGCAGTTCTTC.

This chain joins TRBV19 and TRBJ2-5; D ambiguous. Germline CDR1 LNHDA, CDR2 SQIVND (reference sequence). The CDR3 contains 13 residues. The V end was cut by 4 bases, the J end by 5 bases, with 11 bases between. CDR3 sequence (DNA): TGTGCCAGTAGTAACGCGCGGAGTGAGACCCAGTACTTC. This gives the protein CASSNARSETQYF.

The J gene is TRBJ2-4, the V gene TRBV4-1, with D perhaps TRBD1 (7 bases). V was cut by 0 bases and J by 0 bases, with 18 bases left in between. The CDR3 contains 19 residues. CDR1 and CDR2 (germline): MGHRA, YSYEKL. The CDR3 DNA reads TGCGCCAGCAGCCAAGATACGAGTGCGGGACAGTTAGCCAAAAACATTCAGTACTTC. The encoded protein is CASSQDTSAGQLAKNIQYF.

V usage is TRBV6-5 and J usage is TRBJ1-2; 7 bases map to TRBD1. CDR1 and CDR2 from the germline V gene are MNHEY and SVGAGI. The CDR3 loop spans 14 amino acids. The V segment lost 4 bases and the J segment 8 bases; nucleotides outside the gene matches: 10. CDR3 sequence (DNA): TGTGCCAGCAGTTCCCTCCACAGGGGTGGAGGCTACACCTTC. It translates to CASSSLHRGGGYTF.

This clone appeared once. The rearrangement links TRBV4-3 to TRBJ2-1, with a possible D match to TRBD1 (6 bases). The V end lost 0 bases, the J end lost 3 bases, and 9 bases lay between the germline ends. The length of the CDR3 is 15 residues. Germline CDR1 is LGHNA and CDR2 is YSLEER. The CDR3 nucleotides are TGCGCCAGCAGCCAAGATGGGGGACACTACAATGAGCAGTTCTTC. Its protein product is CASSQDGGHYNEQFF.

This chain links TRBV10-3 with TRBJ2-1, with 9 bases identical to TRBD1. The CDR3 is 16 residues long. Germline V gene sequence: CDR1 ENHRY, CDR2 SYGVKD. With 2 bases clipped from V and 8 bases from J, the junction kept 10 bases outside the gene matches. CDR3 in DNA: TGTGCCATCAGTGAGGCCACAGGGGGCTCAGGTTATGAGCAGTTCTTC. Translation: CAISEATGGSGYEQFF.

This clone appeared a few times. This rearrangement joins TRBV7-9 to TRBJ1-1; 7 bases line up with TRBD1. The CDR3 runs 12 residues. Trimming took 10 bases from V and 2 from J; bases not matched to a gene: 4. Germline CDR1 is SEHNR and CDR2 is FQNEAQ (reference sequence). CDR3 protein: CAIDRVNTEAFF. CDR3 coding DNA: TGTGCCATCGACAGGGTAAACACTGAAGCTTTCTTT.

V and J are TRBV19 and TRBJ1-2, with a weak D call TRBD1 (5 bases). Germline V gene data show CDR1 as LNHDA and CDR2 as SQIVND (reference sequence). The CDR3 totals 14 residues. The germline V and J ends were trimmed by 5 bases and 4 bases, with 14 bases remaining between them. CDR3 region: CASSQTRGPYGYTF. CDR3 bases: TGTGCCAGTAGTCAAACACGGGGCCCCTATGGCTACACCTTC. Full variable domain (remainder filled in from reference TRBV19 and TRBJ1-2): DGGITQSPKYLFRKEGQNVTLSCEQNLNHDAMYWYRQDPGQGLRLIYYSQIVNDFQKGDIAEGYSVSREKKESFPLTVTSAQKNPTAFYLCASSQTRGPYGYTFGSGTRLTVV.

The rearrangement links TRBV11-3 to TRBJ2-6; 8 bases are a match to TRBD1. The V gene's germline CDR1 is SGHNT and CDR2 YENEEA. There are 17 residues in the CDR3. J lost 0 bases, V lost 3 bases, and 4 bases had no gene match. In nucleotides, the CDR3 is TGTGCCAGCAGCTTTTCAGGGGGCCACTCTGGGGCCAACGTCCTGACTTTC. It encodes CASSFSGGHSGANVLTF.

The chain couples TRBV6-5 to TRBJ2-1, with no clear D. The CDR3 runs 13 residues. Trimming shortened V by 2 bases and J by 4 bases, and 6 bases separated the two germline ends. Germline V gene data show CDR1 as MNHEY and CDR2 as SVGAGI. CDR3 amino acids: CASSYDRYNEQFF. CDR3 DNA sequence: TGTGCCAGCAGTTACGATAGGTACAATGAGCAGTTCTTC.

This chain connects TRBV7-8 to TRBJ2-5; TRBD1 might be the D (6 bases). Germline CDR1 is SGHVS and CDR2 is FQNEAQ. The CDR3 has 15 amino acids. Trimming removed 5 bases from V and 4 bases from J, with 17 bases in between. CDR3 DNA sequence: TGTGCCAGCAGCCCTAGGGGCGCAGGGGCAGAGACCCAGTACTTC. Amino acids: CASSPRGAGAETQYF.

The chain uses TRBV6-5 and TRBJ1-5; D remains unclear. CDR1 is MNHEY, CDR2 SVGAGI, per germline. The CDR3 length is 14 residues. The V end was cut by 4 bases, the J end by 6 bases, with 13 bases between. The chain's CDR3 is CASSLGRSGQPQHF. The CDR3 bases are TGTGCCAGCAGTTTGGGAAGGTCAGGTCAGCCCCAGCATTTT.

The chain joins TRBV10-3 to TRBJ2-2; D gene ambiguous. Between the trimmed V and J ends, which lost 3 bases and 4 bases, there was a span of 18 bases. Germline CDR1 reads ENHRY; CDR2 reads SYGVKD. The length of the CDR3 is 17 residues. CDR3 amino acids: CAISDPLGTASTGELFF. CDR3 DNA: TGTGCCATCAGTGACCCCCTAGGTACAGCTTCCACCGGGGAGCTGTTTTTT.

This clone was observed a single time. V usage is TRBV5-1 and J usage is TRBJ2-2, with D possibly TRBD1 on 6 matching bases. V was trimmed by 3 bases and J by 0 bases, leaving 12 bases between them. Germline CDR1 is SGHRS and CDR2 is YFSETQ. This CDR3 comprises 16 residues. CDR3 in amino acids: CASSSPQGSNTGELFF. The DNA of the CDR3 is TGCGCCAGCAGCTCCCCACAGGGTTCGAACACCGGGGAGCTGTTTTTT. The whole variable domain, remainder taken from reference TRBV5-1 and TRBJ2-2, is KAGVTQTPRYLIKTRGQQVTLSCSPISGHRSVSWYQQTPGQGLQFLFEYFSETQRNKGNFPGRFSGRQFSNSRSEMNVSTLELGDSALYLCASSSPQGSNTGELFFGEGSRLTVL.

The rearrangement links TRBV24-1 to TRBJ2-2, with D perhaps TRBD1 or TRBD2 (5 bases each). V lost 9 bases and J lost 6, with 19 bases in between. The CDR3 sequence is 15 residues long. Germline values: CDR1 KGHDR, CDR2 SFDVKD. In nucleotides, the CDR3 is TGTGCCACCGCCGCCGGGACGTATCCTTCCGGGGAGCTGTTTTTT. Amino acids: CATAAGTYPSGELFF.

The chain uses TRBV10-3 and TRBJ2-1, with 11 bases fitting TRBD2. The V segment lost 8 bases and the J segment 5 bases; nucleotides outside the gene matches: 11. The CDR3 is made up of 16 amino acids. CDR1 and CDR2 (germline): ENHRY, SYGVKD. The CDR3: CAISWTSGRKDNEQFF. CDR3 bases: TGTGCCATCTCGTGGACTAGCGGGCGCAAAGACAATGAGCAGTTCTTC.

As concerns this clone: Mismatch with germline at one junction end may stem from a read error. V usage is TRBV28 and J usage is TRBJ1-2; 10 nucleotides agree with TRBD1. The CDR3 contains 16 residues. Germline-derived CDR1 and CDR2 are MDHEN and SYDVKM. This CDR3 is CANSSQTGGEGYGYTF. CDR3 nucleotide sequence: TGTGCCAACAGTTCGCAGACAGGGGGCGAGGGGTATGGCTACACCTTC.

The chain combines TRBV28 with TRBJ2-5; TRBD1 aligns across 7 bases. This CDR3 has 14 residues. Losses at the gene ends were 6 bases for V and 2 bases for J; bases not matched to a gene: 6. Germline CDR1 reads MDHEN; CDR2 reads SYDVKM. The CDR3 DNA reads TGTGCCAGCAGAATGACAGGGAAGCAAGAGACCCAGTACTTC. Translated: CASRMTGKQETQYF.

V and J are TRBV10-1 and TRBJ1-1; no clear D. Germline V gives CDR1 WNHNN, CDR2 SYGVQD (reference sequence). V lost 5 bases to trimming and J lost 1 base, with 8 bases between them. The CDR3 consists of 13 residues. CDR3 sequence reads: CASSKDGNTEAFF. The CDR3 DNA is TGCGCCAGCAGTAAGGACGGGAACACTGAAGCTTTCTTT.

The CDR3, as DNA: TGTGCCAGCTCACTCTCCGGGACAGGGGTGGGTCAGCCCCAGCATTTT. This codes for CASSLSGTGVGQPQHF. This chain links TRBV18 with TRBJ1-5; 10 bases match TRBD1. The germline V gene encodes CDR1 KGHSH and CDR2 LQKENI. This CDR3 spans 16 amino acids. Losses at the gene ends were 4 bases for V and 6 bases for J; bases not matched to a gene: 9.

The J gene is TRBJ1-2, the V gene TRBV27; 8 bases are a match to TRBD1. The V gene's germline CDR1 is MNHEY and CDR2 SMNVEV (reference sequence). The CDR3 is made up of 13 amino acids. J gave up 4 bases and V 6 bases, and 4 bases lay outside the gene matches. For the CDR3, the DNA is TGTGCCAGCAGAGGACAGGGACTCTATGGCTACACCTTC. It translates to CASRGQGLYGYTF.

The chain carries TRBV5-1 and TRBJ1-1, with a weak D call TRBD1 (5 bases). The V gene's germline CDR1 is SGHRS and CDR2 YFSETQ. Trimming cost V 4 bases and J 0 bases, with 13 bases left between them. The CDR3 loop spans 15 amino acids. The CDR3 spells CASSPGGEMNTEAFF. For the CDR3, the DNA is TGCGCCAGCAGCCCGGGAGGGGAGATGAACACTGAAGCTTTCTTT.